The entry that follows covers one T cell receptor (beta chain) sequence. What it binds is unknown. The data derive from a study of shared clonotypes between healthy human individuals. Broader study findings: A reduction in generation probabilities was seen for non-shared clonotypes relative to those shared by all four donors.

Using immunoSEQ multiplex PCR, the repertoire was profiled, and TCRdb retains in-frame clones only, with some absent. The sample lists over a million clones, around 76% seen once, with around 1.5% in the top ten. CD45RA-negative memory and CD45RA+ naive subsets were split from the CD4+ cells. The sample taken for sequencing was memory CD4+ T cells sorted from blood. As for subset: CD45RA-negative fraction. The receptor comes from a man between 18 and 29 years old in good health.

CDR3 coding DNA: TGTGCCAGCACCACCGGTTGGCCCCTGAACAATGAGCAGTTCTTC. Residues: CASTTGWPLNNEQFF. The V and J genes are TRBV6-1 and TRBJ2-1, with D unresolved. This CDR3 comprises 15 residues. CDR1 and CDR2 (germline): MNHNS, SASEGT. V was shortened by 7 bases and J by 5 bases, with 18 bases between the two germline ends.